The 2 T cell receptor beta chains listed next were all sequenced from one sample in a study of blood T cell repertoires in COVID-19. Here immunoSEQ multiplex PCR was the method, and the copy in TCRdb shows in-frame clones only, minus some. Among 100,000 to 150,000 clones listed, roughly 88% were seen once. Sequencing input: peripheral blood. The receptor set was obtained from a man aged 70-80 years with active COVID-19.

This clone has just one count. J is TRBJ2-5 and V is TRBV25-1; D may be TRBD1 (6 bases). V was pared by 6 bases and J by 9 bases, with 17 bases between. Germline V gene lookup returns CDR1 MGHDK and CDR2 SYGVNS. The CDR3 consists of 13 residues. The CDR3: CASSADPQGSQYF. The CDR3 nucleotides read TGTGCCAGCAGCGCTGATCCCCAGGGGTCCCAGTACTTC. The full variable domain, with the rest looked up from reference TRBV25-1 and TRBJ2-5, is EADIYQTPRYLVIGTGKKITLECSQTMGHDKMYWYQQDPGMELHLIHYSYGVNSTEKGDLSSESTVSRIRTEHFPLTLESARPSHTSQYLCASSADPQGSQYFGPGTRLLVL.

This clone was seen once. The rearrangement uses TRBV5-5 and TRBJ1-1; D gene ambiguous. The V end lost 7 bases, the J end lost 3 bases, and 10 bases lay between the germline ends. The CDR3 contains 12 residues. Germline V lookup: CDR1 SGHKS, CDR2 YYEKEE (reference sequence). The CDR3 DNA reads as TGTGCCAGCTCTAAGAGGGACACTGAAGCTTTCTTT. Translated: CASSKRDTEAFF.